These 27 T cell receptor beta chains were sequenced from one sample in a study of technical replicates of blood from several donors. Generated by immunoSEQ multiplex PCR, the TCRdb table keeps only in-frame clones and is missing some. Among about 68,000 clones, less than 98% were seen once, and the ten largest hold 0.2% to 0.3%. Sequencing was carried out using T cells isolated from PBMCs. Receptor source: a human donor in good health.

The chain joins TRBV28 to TRBJ2-1, with 8 bases aligning to TRBD2. The CDR3 consists of 13 residues. In germline, CDR1 is MDHEN, CDR2 SYDVKM. With 10 bases clipped from V and 4 bases from J, the junction kept 6 bases outside the gene matches. Here the CDR3 reads CATRLAHYNEQFF. Here the CDR3 DNA reads TGTGCCACACGACTAGCGCATTACAATGAGCAGTTCTTC.

V gene TRBV7-2 combines with J gene TRBJ2-1, with 7 bases identical to TRBD2. CDR3 length: 16 amino acids. V trimming: 0 bases; J trimming: 7 bases; junction bases outside the gene matches: 9. Germline V gene lookup returns CDR1 SGHTA and CDR2 FQGNSA. The CDR3 sequence is CASSLAQAGVGNEQFF. The DNA of the CDR3 is TGTGCCAGCAGCTTAGCGCAGGCGGGAGTCGGGAATGAGCAGTTCTTC.

This clone was counted between two and nine times. The V and J genes are TRBV7-3 and TRBJ2-2, with 8 bases lining up with TRBD1. Looked up from germline, CDR1 is SGHTA and CDR2 is FQGTGA. The length of the CDR3 is 14 residues. V trimming: 5 bases; J trimming: 1 base; junction bases outside the gene matches: 0. CDR3 region: CASSGTGNTGELFF. DNA of the CDR3: TGTGCCAGCAGCGGGACAGGGAACACCGGGGAGCTGTTTTTT. The full variable domain, rest sourced from reference TRBV7-3 and TRBJ2-2, is GAGVSQTPSNKVTEKGKYVELRCDPISGHTALYWYRQSLGQGPEFLIYFQGTGAADDSGLPNDRFFAVRPEGSVSTLKIQRTERGDSAVYLCASSGTGNTGELFFGEGSRLTVL.

The chain joins TRBV6-5 to TRBJ2-1; 9 nucleotides line up with TRBD2. This CDR3 is built from 16 residues. Germline values: CDR1 MNHEY, CDR2 SVGAGI. V shed 0 bases, J shed 6 bases, and the junction held 6 bases outside the gene matches. The CDR3 DNA is TGTGCCAGCAGTTACTCACAGCGGGAGGTGAGCAATGAGCAGTTCTTC. Translated, it gives CASSYSQREVSNEQFF.

The CDR3 nucleotides are TGTGCCAGCAGCCAGGACAGGGCCAATACCTACGAGCAGTACTTC. It yields the protein CASSQDRANTYEQYF. V is TRBV7-2 and J is TRBJ2-7; 8 bases align to TRBD1. The CDR3 covers 15 residues. V was pared by 5 bases and J by 2 bases, with 8 bases of the junction left unmatched. Per the germline V gene, CDR1 is SGHTA and CDR2 is FQGNSA. The full variable domain, with the rest looked up from reference TRBV7-2 and TRBJ2-7, is GAGVSQSPSNKVTEKGKDVELRCDPISGHTALYWYRQSLGQGLEFLIYFQGNSAPDKSGLPSDRFSAERTGGSVSTLTIQRTQQEDSAVYLCASSQDRANTYEQYFGPGTRLTVT.

The gene calls are TRBV7-9 and TRBJ1-4; a possible D gene is TRBD1 (5 bases). This CDR3 contains 16 residues. Germline V CDR1 and CDR2: SEHNR, FQNEAQ (reference sequence). V lost 3 bases and J 2 bases, leaving 13 bases between the germline ends. The CDR3 reads CASSLGEGSTNEKLFF. The DNA of the CDR3 is TGTGCCAGCAGCTTGGGGGAGGGTTCTACTAATGAAAAACTGTTTTTT.

V and J are TRBV7-8 and TRBJ2-3; tentatively, D is TRBD2 (5 bases). V lost 5 bases and J lost 0, with 15 bases in between. Germline loops: CDR1 SGHVS, CDR2 FQNEAQ. The CDR3 totals 16 residues. The CDR3 nucleotides read TGTGCCAGCAGCCCTGGACTGTTTCTGAGCACAGATACGCAGTATTTT. Residues: CASSPGLFLSTDTQYF.

The V and J genes are TRBV11-3 and TRBJ2-7; TRBD1 agrees at 8 bases. J was trimmed by 5 bases and V by 5 bases; bases with no gene match: 5. The CDR3 spans 13 residues. In germline, CDR1 is SGHNT, CDR2 YENEEA. This CDR3 reads CASSQLTGDEQYF. CDR3 coding DNA: TGTGCCAGCAGCCAATTGACAGGGGACGAGCAGTACTTC.

Concerning this clone itself: The same CDR3 is also encoded by other DNA sequences in this sample. The chain uses TRBV27 and TRBJ1-5; the D gene is possibly TRBD1 (5 bases). This CDR3 comprises 13 residues. Trimming left V 2 bases short and J 4 bases short, with 6 bases between. In germline, CDR1 is MNHEY, CDR2 SMNVEV (reference sequence). CDR3 coding DNA: TGTGCCAGCAGTTTAACAGGAAATCAGCCCCAGCATTTT. Protein sequence: CASSLTGNQPQHF.

J is TRBJ2-5 and V is TRBV27, with 9 bases aligning to TRBD1. The CDR3 length is 16 residues. V gave up 6 bases and J gave up 2 bases; unmatched junction bases: 10. The V gene's germline CDR1 is MNHEY and CDR2 SMNVEV (reference sequence). In DNA form, the CDR3 reads TGTGCCAGCAGCCCTACCTCGGACAGGGGACAAGAGACCCAGTACTTC. Encoded protein: CASSPTSDRGQETQYF.

This clone was observed once. The chain links TRBV4-1 to TRBJ2-5, with a possible D match to TRBD1 (8 bases). Trimming shortened V by 2 bases and J by 5 bases, and 15 bases separated the two germline ends. The CDR3 loop spans 15 amino acids. The germline CDR1 and CDR2 sequences are MGHRA and YSYEKL. The CDR3 bases are TGCGCCAGCAGCCAACCCGGACAGGGAGGGGAGACCCAGTACTTC. Protein: CASSQPGQGGETQYF.

This chain uses TRBV29-1 with TRBJ2-3; no clear D gene. Between the trimmed V and J ends, which lost 0 bases and 2 bases, there was a span of 15 bases. The germline gives CDR1 SQVTM, CDR2 ANQGSEA. The CDR3 covers 16 residues. The CDR3 spells CSVEDVRRPLTDTQYF. Written as DNA, the CDR3 is TGCAGCGTTGAAGATGTGCGGAGACCTCTCACAGATACGCAGTATTTT.

The CDR3 is CSAGRVPDTQYF. CDR3 sequence (DNA): TGCAGCGCCGGGAGAGTACCAGATACGCAGTATTTT. This chain joins TRBV29-1 and TRBJ2-3; D possibly corresponds to TRBD2 (6 bases). The germline V gene encodes CDR1 SQVTM and CDR2 ANQGSEA. The V gene lost 7 bases and the J gene lost 4 bases, with 12 bases spanning the gap. This CDR3 is 12 amino acids long.

The chain links TRBV7-8 to TRBJ2-7; TRBD2 agrees at 7 bases. The CDR3 is 15 residues long. The V segment lost 1 base and the J segment 6 bases; nucleotides outside the gene matches: 9. Germline loops: CDR1 SGHVS, CDR2 FQNEAQ. The CDR3 bases are TGTGCCAGCAGCTTAGTCGGGCGGGAGCTGGGCGAGCAGTACTTC. Translating gives CASSLVGRELGEQYF.

The genes are TRBV11-2 and TRBJ1-2; weak D call: TRBD1 (6 bases). Looked up from germline, CDR1 is SGHAT and CDR2 is FQNNGV. The CDR3 sequence is 15 residues long. V was clipped by 3 bases and J by 5 bases, with 16 bases between them. CDR3 loop: CASSFSGQALYGYTF. The CDR3 DNA follows: TGTGCCAGCAGCTTTTCGGGACAAGCCTTGTATGGCTACACCTTC.

The V and J genes are TRBV6-1 and TRBJ2-3; D is unresolved. The V end was cut by 1 base, the J end by 2 bases, with 7 bases between. Germline V lookup: CDR1 MNHNS, CDR2 SASEGT. This CDR3 comprises 14 residues. The CDR3 coding sequence is TGTGCCAGCAGTGAAGGTCAACACACAGATACGCAGTATTTT. Its translation is CASSEGQHTDTQYF.

This rearrangement joins TRBV30 to TRBJ2-2; 11 bases are a match to TRBD2. Losses at the gene ends were 3 bases for V and 0 bases for J; bases not matched to a gene: 6. The CDR3 length is 17 residues. The germline V gene has CDR1 GTSNPN and CDR2 SVGIG (reference sequence). CDR3 sequence (DNA): TGTGCCTGGAGCGCAACACTAGCGGGAGCGAACACCGGGGAGCTGTTTTTT. Translated: CAWSATLAGANTGELFF. Using reference TRBV30 and TRBJ2-2 for the parts outside the CDR3, the full variable domain is SQTIHQWPATLVQPVGSPLSLECTVEGTSNPNLYWYRQAAGRGLQLLFYSVGIGQISSEVPQNLSASRPQDRQFILSSKKLLLSDSGFYLCAWSATLAGANTGELFFGEGSRLTVL.

The J gene is TRBJ2-1, the V gene TRBV2; 7 positions agree with TRBD2. This CDR3 region has 14 residues. V was pared by 5 bases and J by 4 bases, with 5 bases of the junction left unmatched. CDR1 SNHLY and CDR2 FYNNEI come from the germline V gene. CDR3 DNA sequence: TGTGCCAGCAGTAAACAGCGGGAATACAATGAGCAGTTCTTC. This translates into CASSKQREYNEQFF.

The chain combines TRBV29-1 with TRBJ1-2; D is uncertain. The germline CDR1 and CDR2 sequences are SQVTM and ANQGSEA. The CDR3 sequence is 13 residues long. V shed 2 bases and J shed 4 bases, with 11 bases lying between them. The CDR3: CSVEHGPGYGYTF. The CDR3 nucleotides are TGCAGCGTTGAACACGGCCCGGGCTATGGCTACACCTTC.

V gene TRBV4-1 combines with J gene TRBJ2-3, with TRBD1 matching over 7 bases. V shed 1 base, J shed 4 bases, and the junction held 5 bases outside the gene matches. This CDR3 is built from 15 residues. Germline loops: CDR1 MGHRA, CDR2 YSYEKL. CDR3 DNA: TGCGCCAGCAGCCAAGGAGACAGGGACGCAGATACGCAGTATTTT. This translates into CASSQGDRDADTQYF.

V gene TRBV29-1 combines with J gene TRBJ2-1, with 10 nucleotides matching TRBD1. Germline V gene data show CDR1 as SQVTM and CDR2 as ANQGSEA. V dropped 6 bases and J dropped 7; count of bases not matched to a gene: 6. This CDR3 has 13 residues. CDR3 protein: CSVDRGLMNEQFF. Written as DNA, the CDR3 is TGCAGCGTCGACAGGGGGCTAATGAATGAGCAGTTCTTC.

The chain recombines TRBV15 with TRBJ2-3, with D possibly matching TRBD1 (5 bases). Germline CDR1 is LNHNV and CDR2 is YYDKDF (reference sequence). V lost 1 base and J lost 4, with 9 bases in between. This CDR3 spans 14 amino acids. The CDR3 DNA reads as TGTGCCACCAGCAGAGGGGGCGAGGCAGATACGCAGTATTTT. Protein product: CATSRGGEADTQYF.

The rearrangement joins TRBV7-9 to TRBJ1-1, with D perhaps TRBD1 (5 bases). Germline V gene data show CDR1 as SEHNR and CDR2 as FQNEAQ (reference sequence). The V end was cut by 5 bases, the J end by 1 base, with 14 bases between. The CDR3 contains 15 residues. As DNA, the CDR3 is TGTGCCAGCAGCCCAAAGAACAGGAAGAACACTGAAGCTTTCTTT. It translates to CASSPKNRKNTEAFF. The variable domain in full, with the rest retrieved from reference TRBV7-9 and TRBJ1-1, is DTGVSQNPRHKITKRGQNVTFRCDPISEHNRLYWYRQTLGQGPEFLTYFQNEAQLEKSRLLSDRFSAERPKGSFSTLEIQRTEQGDSAMYLCASSPKNRKNTEAFFGQGTRLTVV.

The chain is built from TRBV10-3 and TRBJ1-1; D ambiguous. The CDR3 is 13 amino acids. Germline V gene data show CDR1 as ENHRY and CDR2 as SYGVKD. Trimming removed 4 bases from V and 8 bases from J, with 14 bases in between. CDR3 nucleotides: TGTGCCATCAGTGGCCATGGGGAGGGCGAAGCTTTCTTT. This sequence encodes CAISGHGEGEAFF.

This clone was recorded only once. The CDR3 is CASTLGQAWSEAFF. The CDR3 DNA reads TGCGCCAGCACTTTGGGACAGGCATGGTCTGAAGCTTTCTTT. The V gene is TRBV5-1, the J gene TRBJ1-1; TRBD1 matches at 8 bases. The CDR3 loop spans 14 amino acids. V dropped 6 bases and J dropped 6; count of bases not matched to a gene: 10. Germline V gene data show CDR1 as SGHRS and CDR2 as YFSETQ. The complete variable domain, with remaining parts taken from reference TRBV5-1 and TRBJ1-1, reads KAGVTQTPRYLIKTRGQQVTLSCSPISGHRSVSWYQQTPGQGLQFLFEYFSETQRNKGNFPGRFSGRQFSNSRSEMNVSTLELGDSALYLCASTLGQAWSEAFFGQGTRLTVV.

CDR3 nucleotide sequence: TGCGCCAGCAGCCAAGTGGGGGGGGTCTTCGAGCAGTACTTC. It is translated as CASSQVGGVFEQYF. V is TRBV4-1 and J is TRBJ2-7, with 7 positions matching TRBD2. The V segment lost 1 base and the J segment 6 bases; nucleotides outside the gene matches: 6. Germline lookup yields CDR1 MGHRA and CDR2 YSYEKL. There are 14 residues in the CDR3.

Worth noting for this clone: One junction end disagrees with the germline gene, perhaps due to a read error. The chain has TRBV2 and TRBJ2-7; D remains unclear. Germline V lookup: CDR1 SNHLY, CDR2 FYNNEI. The CDR3 has 16 residues. The CDR3 DNA reads TGTGCCAGCAGCGAAGCTCCGGCCCCAGCGTTCTACGAGCAGTACTTC. Translating it yields CASSEAPAPAFYEQYF.